One sample yielded the 25 T cell receptor beta chains listed below, sequenced in a study of identical twins. TCRdb re-called the 5' RACE reads with MiXCR, one entry per CDR3 protein. The top ten clones hold 10% to 15% of a sample with hundreds of thousands of distinct CDR3 sequences, 15% to 20% of them seen once. The same sample was also studied in work on T cells expressing NK-cell markers.

Sequences were obtained from PBMCs. The receptors come from a woman in her late teens or twenties in good health.

This clonotype was detected a few times. The V gene is TRBV5-5, the J gene TRBJ2-7; 12 bases map to TRBD1. The CDR3 runs to 17 residues. Per the germline V gene, CDR1 is SGHKS and CDR2 is YYEKEE (reference sequence). The J segment lost 4 bases and the V segment lost 0 bases, leaving 8 bases of the junction unmatched. The CDR3 loop reads CASSLVPGQGARYEQYF. Here the CDR3 DNA reads TGTGCCAGCAGCTTGGTTCCGGGACAGGGGGCGCGGTACGAGCAGTACTTC.

The CDR3 bases are TGTGCCAGCAGACGAAGGGGGTCATCAGCTGGCACAGATACGCAGTATTTT. Translation gives CASRRRGSSAGTDTQYF. This chain uses TRBV7-9 with TRBJ2-3, with D possibly being TRBD1 (6 bases). V gave up 6 bases and J gave up 1 base, with 20 bases separating them. The CDR3 totals 17 residues. The germline gives CDR1 SEHNR, CDR2 FQNEAQ (reference sequence).

This clonotype was seen only a few times. V and J are TRBV20-1 and TRBJ2-7; D gene ambiguous. Trimming shortened V by 1 base and J by 7 bases, and 17 bases separated the two germline ends. The CDR3 covers 14 residues. Per the germline V gene, CDR1 is DFQATT and CDR2 is SNEGSKA (reference sequence). The CDR3 spells CSARADTAVWEQYF. CDR3 in DNA: TGCAGTGCTAGAGCTGACACCGCAGTCTGGGAGCAGTACTTC.

The rearrangement links TRBV6-2 or TRBV6-3 to TRBJ2-7; D possibly uses TRBD1 or TRBD2 (5 bases each). V shed 4 bases and J shed 2 bases, with 21 bases lying between them. CDR3 length equals 17 residues. The germline V gene has CDR1 MNHEY and CDR2 SVGEGT. CDR3 loop: CASSSPLRGVNPYEQYF. The CDR3 region has the DNA TGTGCCAGCAGTTCCCCGTTACGAGGGGTCAACCCCTACGAGCAGTACTTC.

The V and J genes are TRBV29-1 and TRBJ2-7; D uncertain. The ends were cut back, 1 base at V and 5 bases at J, with 6 bases in the middle. This CDR3 is built from 11 residues. Germline V CDR1 and CDR2: SQVTM, ANQGSEA. CDR3 nucleotides: TGCAGCGTTGAAGGGTCCCACGAGCAGTACTTC. This sequence encodes CSVEGSHEQYF.

The chain uses TRBV20-1 and TRBJ1-1; D uncertain. V gave up 6 bases and J gave up 5 bases, with 16 bases separating them. This CDR3 comprises 13 residues. Germline V gives CDR1 DFQATT, CDR2 SNEGSKA (reference sequence). The CDR3 region is CSARYPSGTEAFF. The CDR3 region has the DNA TGCAGTGCCCGCTACCCGTCGGGGACTGAAGCTTTCTTT.

This clonotype was counted only a few times. As DNA, the CDR3 is TGCAGCGTGGATACAAAGGACAGGGTCACAGATACGCAGTATTTT. It yields the protein CSVDTKDRVTDTQYF. The chain is built from TRBV29-1 and TRBJ2-3; 8 positions match TRBD1. Germline V gene sequence: CDR1 SQVTM, CDR2 ANQGSEA. V dropped 6 bases and J dropped 2; count of bases not matched to a gene: 10. The CDR3 is 15 residues long.

This clonotype was recorded once. The CDR3 DNA reads TGTGCCAGCAGCCCCAGACAGGGAACGACAGATACGCAGTATTTT. This translates into CASSPRQGTTDTQYF. The chain links TRBV12-3 or TRBV12-4 to TRBJ2-3; TRBD1 matches 7 bases. Trimming took 6 bases from V and 3 from J; bases not matched to a gene: 9. The CDR3 is 15 amino acids.

This clonotype showed up just a few times. The chain is built from TRBV7-2 and TRBJ1-6; 8 bases map to TRBD1. V lost 1 base to trimming and J lost 9 bases; unmatched junction nucleotides: 5. The CDR3 totals 15 residues. Germline V gene data show CDR1 as SGHTA and CDR2 as FQGNSA. CDR3 DNA sequence: TGTGCCAGCAGCTTAGAGGGGACAGGATTTTCACCCCTCCACTTT. Translation: CASSLEGTGFSPLHF.

V usage is TRBV20-1 and J usage is TRBJ2-5; D is undetermined. V dropped 3 bases and J dropped 0 bases, with 11 bases sitting between them. This CDR3 contains 14 residues. Germline V lookup: CDR1 DFQATT, CDR2 SNEGSKA (reference sequence). CDR3 sequence (DNA): TGCAGTGCTAGCCGACAAGTTCACCAAGAGACCCAGTACTTC. As protein: CSASRQVHQETQYF.

This clonotype was seen repeatedly, ten times or more. This chain links TRBV19 with TRBJ2-7; TRBD1 matches at 7 bases. Germline values: CDR1 LNHDA, CDR2 SQIVND (reference sequence). This CDR3 is built from 14 residues. V lost 4 bases to trimming and J lost 3 bases; unmatched junction nucleotides: 6. The CDR3 protein is CASSTMGQIYEQYF. The CDR3 DNA is TGTGCCAGTAGTACGATGGGACAGATCTACGAGCAGTACTTC.

The J gene is TRBJ1-2, the V gene TRBV12-3 or TRBV12-4, with D uncertain. V lost 3 bases to trimming and J lost 3 bases, with 11 bases between them. The CDR3 covers 14 residues. Here the CDR3 DNA reads TGTGCCAGCAGTTTGGTTGACGGATACTATGGCTACACCTTC. Protein: CASSLVDGYYGYTF.

This chain links TRBV29-1 with TRBJ1-4; perhaps TRBD1 as D (5 bases). CDR1 and CDR2 from the germline V gene are SQVTM and ANQGSEA. The V and J ends lost 6 bases and 6 bases respectively, with 11 bases between them. This CDR3 contains 12 residues. The chain's CDR3 is CSVSGRYEKLFF. CDR3 nucleotide sequence: TGCAGCGTCTCAGGGAGATATGAAAAACTGTTTTTT. The full variable domain, completed using reference TRBV29-1 and TRBJ1-4, is SAVISQKPSRDICQRGTSLTIQCQVDSQVTMMFWYRQQPGQSLTLIATANQGSEATYESGFVIDKFPISRPNLTFSTLTVSNMSPEDSSIYLCSVSGRYEKLFFGSGTQLSVL.

The rearrangement links TRBV20-1 to TRBJ2-3, with unresolved D. This CDR3 contains 15 residues. The V and J ends lost 3 bases and 2 bases respectively, with 15 bases between them. Germline V gives CDR1 DFQATT, CDR2 SNEGSKA (reference sequence). The CDR3 DNA is TGCAGTGCTAGGAGCGTGCAAAGCCACACAGATACGCAGTATTTT. This codes for CSARSVQSHTDTQYF.

This clonotype was detected only a few times. The rearrangement uses TRBV7-9 and TRBJ2-3, with TRBD1 as a possible D gene (6 bases). The V gene's germline CDR1 is SEHNR and CDR2 FQNEAQ (reference sequence). The CDR3 is made up of 15 amino acids. V lost 3 bases, J lost 2 bases, and 12 bases lay in between. CDR3 sequence reads: CASSFGTLVTDTQYF. The CDR3, as DNA: TGTGCCAGCAGCTTCGGGACACTCGTCACAGATACGCAGTATTTT. Looking up the rest from reference TRBV7-9 and TRBJ2-3 gives the full variable domain: DTGVSQNPRHKITKRGQNVTFRCDPISEHNRLYWYRQTLGQGPEFLTYFQNEAQLEKSRLLSDRFSAERPKGSFSTLEIQRTEQGDSAMYLCASSFGTLVTDTQYFGPGTRLTVL.

The gene calls are TRBV6-5 and TRBJ1-2, with D perhaps matching TRBD1 (5 bases). Germline loops: CDR1 MNHEY, CDR2 SVGAGI. This CDR3 spans 13 amino acids. Trimming removed 2 bases at V and 8 bases at J, with 12 bases between. The CDR3 DNA is TGTGCCAGCAGTTACGTAAGGGGCAGAGGCTACACCTTC. It specifies CASSYVRGRGYTF.

This clonotype was seen only a few times. The V and J genes are TRBV29-1 and TRBJ2-1, with D possibly matching TRBD2 (5 bases). Germline V CDR1 and CDR2: SQVTM, ANQGSEA. Trimming shortened V by 5 bases and J by 2 bases, and 16 bases separated the two germline ends. This CDR3 contains 15 residues. DNA for the CDR3: TGCAGCGTTACCGGCGGGCGTATCACCTACAATGAGCAGTTCTTC. It specifies CSVTGGRITYNEQFF.

This clonotype was recorded only once. The V call is TRBV6-2 or TRBV6-3, the J call TRBJ2-7; D gene unclear. The germline gives CDR1 MNHEY, CDR2 SVGEGT. Trimming took off 2 bases at V and 1 base at J, with 6 bases between the two ends. The CDR3 is 13 amino acids. CDR3 DNA: TGTGCCAGCAGTTACGGCCATTCCTACGAGCAGTACTTC. Residues: CASSYGHSYEQYF.

J is TRBJ2-7 and V is TRBV12-3 or TRBV12-4; no clear D. The CDR3 totals 13 residues. Trimming took off 0 bases at V and 5 bases at J, with 8 bases between the two ends. The CDR3 sequence: CASSLAQKDEQYF. In DNA, the CDR3 is TGTGCCAGCAGTTTAGCGCAAAAGGACGAGCAGTACTTC.

As for this clonotype: One base away lies a much larger clone, so this may be a sequencing read error. CDR3 bases: TGTGCCAGCAGCCCCCAGGAGGGCTACGAGCAGTACTTC. Protein product: CASSPQEGYEQYF. The V call is TRBV9, the J call TRBJ2-7; tentative D call: TRBD2 (6 bases). V lost 4 bases to trimming and J lost 3 bases, with 11 bases between them. Germline V gene lookup returns CDR1 SGDLS and CDR2 YYNGEE. This CDR3 has 13 residues.

V usage is TRBV12-3 or TRBV12-4 and J usage is TRBJ2-1, with 9 bases lining up with TRBD1. The V segment lost 6 bases and the J segment 9 bases; nucleotides outside the gene matches: 12. CDR3 length equals 15 residues. CDR3 bases: TGTGCCAGCAGACACCGGGACAGGGTACATGTTGAGCAGTTCTTC. The encoded protein is CASRHRDRVHVEQFF.

The rearrangement uses TRBV5-1 and TRBJ2-5, with a possible D match to TRBD2 (5 bases). The CDR3 extends over 13 amino acids. The V gene lost 4 bases and the J gene lost 3 bases, with 10 bases spanning the gap. Germline loops: CDR1 SGHRS, CDR2 YFSETQ. The CDR3 spells CASSQEVEETQYF. The CDR3 nucleotides are TGCGCCAGCAGCCAGGAGGTAGAAGAGACCCAGTACTTC.

The chain couples TRBV7-9 to TRBJ2-6; the D gene is possibly TRBD2 (5 bases). This CDR3 has 13 residues. V lost 11 bases and J lost 2, with 10 bases in between. Germline V gene lookup returns CDR1 SEHNR and CDR2 FQNEAQ (reference sequence). In DNA, the CDR3 is TGTGCCGGACTGGCGGCTGGGGCCAACGTCCTGACTTTC. This sequence encodes CAGLAAGANVLTF.

This clonotype was picked up one time. The V call is TRBV9, the J call TRBJ2-1; TRBD1 matches at 7 bases. The CDR3 is 15 residues long. J was trimmed by 9 bases and V by 3 bases; bases with no gene match: 12. Germline V gene lookup returns CDR1 SGDLS and CDR2 YYNGEE. The CDR3 loop reads CASSAARGKSVEQFF. The DNA for the CDR3 is TGTGCCAGCAGCGCCGCCAGGGGGAAATCTGTTGAGCAGTTCTTC. The full variable domain, with the rest looked up from reference TRBV9 and TRBJ2-1, is DSGVTQTPKHLITATGQRVTLRCSPRSGDLSVYWYQQSLDQGLQFLIQYYNGEERAKGNILERFSAQQFPDLHSELNLSSLELGDSALYFCASSAARGKSVEQFFGPGTRLTVL.

This sequence joins TRBV20-1 and TRBJ2-1; TRBD2 might be the D (5 bases). With 0 bases removed from V and 3 bases from J, the gap between germline ends came to 12 bases. This CDR3 has 15 amino acids. The germline CDR1 and CDR2 sequences are DFQATT and SNEGSKA (reference sequence). CDR3 DNA: TGCAGTGCTAGAGATTCCCCCGGACTCTACAATGAGCAGTTCTTC. This codes for CSARDSPGLYNEQFF.